This TCR beta chain was identified during a study of vaccination and CD4 T cells after COVID-19. Study-wide findings and caveats: The analysis of convalescent patients involved relatively few individuals and lacked early post-infection timepoints.

Oncomine TCR Beta short-read sequencing was applied to DNA from cultured CD4+ T cells. TCRdb processed the PCR reads anew with MiXCR; each CDR3 protein has one entry. The sample has some 13,000 distinct CDR3 sequences; about a third are singletons. Treatment meaning: approximately 9-day PBMC culture with coronavirus spike peptide pools or control peptides (ViraFEST assay). ViraFEST expanded antigen-specific T cells with peptide pools, then sequenced TCRs. V lost 4 bases, J lost 4 bases, and 11 bases lay in between. The CDR3 loop spans 14 amino acids. CDR1 and CDR2 (germline): SEHNR, FQNEAQ (reference sequence). On this clonotype: Its specificity is unknown.

Input material: CD4+ T cells from blood, cultured in vitro. The chain combines TRBV7-9 with TRBJ2-1; no clear D. This TCR came from a human donor who had recovered from COVID-19. CDR3 region: CASSSDGVYNEQFF. CDR3 nucleotide sequence: TGTGCCAGCAGCTCCGATGGGGTGTACAATGAGCAGTTCTTC.